This TCR beta chain comes out of a study of T cell responses to AZD1222 COVID-19 vaccine. Germline V lookup: CDR1 MGHRA, CDR2 YSYEKL. This CDR3 region has 19 residues. With 0 bases clipped from V and 0 bases from J, the junction kept 3 bases outside the gene matches. Profiled with immunoSEQ multiplex PCR; TCRdb holds only in-frame clones, not every one. The sample lists approximately 150,000 clones, around 90% seen once, with 1.1% in the top ten. Study findings and constraints: Unmutated variant regions are reportedly the target of nearly half of TCRs that are spike-specific. No repertoire was sampled before or during the peak T cell response, only after it. Donor demographics were predominantly white British with a female majority; clonal diversity may be underestimated. Recipients of AZD1222 seropositive at baseline numbered only 6 or 7.

Details on this clone: Its antigen is as yet unknown.

This chain connects TRBV4-1 to TRBJ2-1; 15 bases are shared with TRBD2. The origin of this receptor is an adult who received the AZD1222 COVID-19 vaccine. The sample in question was peripheral blood, obtained 28 days after the second AZD1222 dose. Here the CDR3 reads CASSQDWTSGGASYNEQFF. Here the CDR3 DNA reads TGCGCCAGCAGCCAAGATTGGACTAGCGGGGGGGCCTCCTACAATGAGCAGTTCTTC.